This TCR beta chain was profiled in a study of T cell changes during pregnancy in multiple sclerosis. Profiled with immunoSEQ multiplex PCR; TCRdb holds only in-frame clones, not every one. The sample holds approximately 44,000 clones; 91% are singletons and the top ten take less than 0.9%. The origin of this receptor is a female donor with multiple sclerosis, enrolled in a pregnancy study. The sample here was CD4+ T cells from peripheral blood mononuclear cells, taken before pregnancy.

DNA for the CDR3: TGTGCCAGCAGTGAGGAAGCCAGGGGGAACATTCAGTACTTC. This codes for CASSEEARGNIQYF. The rearrangement joins TRBV25-1 to TRBJ2-4; TRBD1 matches 7 bases. The CDR3 sequence is 14 residues long. V lost 3 bases, J lost 7 bases, and 6 bases stayed unmatched. CDR1 and CDR2 from the germline V gene are MGHDK and SYGVNS.